Reported below is one TCR beta chain. The target antigen is unknown. The method was immunoSEQ multiplex PCR; TCRdb's version includes in-frame clones alone and lacks a portion of them. This table has roughly 20,000 clones, about two thirds appearing once. The trim removed 3 bases at V and 5 bases at J, leaving 3 bases unmatched. This CDR3 comprises 13 residues. CDR1 is LNHDA, CDR2 SQIVND, per germline (reference sequence). The entry originates in a study of vaccination effects on CD4 cells after COVID-19. On the study more broadly: Two doses of either BNT162b2 or mRNA-1273 were given to each participant.

Antigen-specific CD4+ T cells were first expanded with viral peptide pools by the ViraFEST assay and only then sequenced. Isolation of CD4+ T cells took place after 10 to 11 days of culture. Cells had half their medium changed to IL-2 medium on days 3 and 7. The chain links TRBV19 to TRBJ1-2, with TRBD1 identical over 7 bases. This TCR was sampled from a human donor who received a COVID-19 vaccine. The sequences come from CD4+ T cells from PBMCs cultured with HCoV-229E spike peptides, collected before COVID-19 vaccination. CDR3 loop: CASSIGTDYGYTF. The CDR3 DNA reads TGTGCCAGTAGTATCGGGACAGATTATGGCTACACCTTC.